This TCR beta chain emerged from a study of CD8+ T cells in alopecia areata. The wider study: Tofacitinib ran 6 to 18 months, followed by 6 months off drug. Regarding the study as a whole: Sequencing of scalp samples also includes resident alphabeta T cells from normal skin.

Lesional scalp punch biopsies and peripheral blood were collected from alopecia areata patients. T lymphocytes (CD4+ and CD8+) were sorted from PBMCs. RNA extraction and reverse transcription yielded cDNA as sequencing template. TCRdb's table, derived via immunoSEQ multiplex PCR, lists solely in-frame clones and lacks some. Among 140,000 to 150,000 clones listed, 51% were seen once. For this clone: Its antigen remains unknown.

Germline loops: CDR1 SQVTM, CDR2 ANQGSEA. This CDR3 contains 13 residues. The TCR was taken from a human donor with alopecia areata. The sample was CD4+ T cells sorted from blood, taken at week 0. The V gene is TRBV29-1, the J gene TRBJ1-1; D is undetermined. The CDR3, as DNA: TGCAGTACTGAGGGCACCAGCCGGACTGAAGCTTTCTTT. Translation gives CSTEGTSRTEAFF.